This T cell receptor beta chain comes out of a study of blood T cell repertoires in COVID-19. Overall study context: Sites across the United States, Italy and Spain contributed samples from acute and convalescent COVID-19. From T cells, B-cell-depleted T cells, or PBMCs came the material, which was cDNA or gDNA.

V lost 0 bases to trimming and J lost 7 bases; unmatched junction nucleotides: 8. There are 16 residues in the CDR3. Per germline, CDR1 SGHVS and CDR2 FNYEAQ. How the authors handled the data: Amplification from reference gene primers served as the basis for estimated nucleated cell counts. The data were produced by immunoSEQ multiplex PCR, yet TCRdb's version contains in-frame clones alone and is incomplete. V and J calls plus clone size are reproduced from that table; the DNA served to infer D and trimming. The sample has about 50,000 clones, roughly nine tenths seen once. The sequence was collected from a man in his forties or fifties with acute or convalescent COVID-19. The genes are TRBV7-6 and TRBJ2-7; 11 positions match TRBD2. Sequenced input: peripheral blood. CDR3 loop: CASSLARNSGRGEQYF. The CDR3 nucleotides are TGTGCCAGCAGCTTAGCGCGTAATAGCGGGAGGGGAGAGCAGTACTTC.